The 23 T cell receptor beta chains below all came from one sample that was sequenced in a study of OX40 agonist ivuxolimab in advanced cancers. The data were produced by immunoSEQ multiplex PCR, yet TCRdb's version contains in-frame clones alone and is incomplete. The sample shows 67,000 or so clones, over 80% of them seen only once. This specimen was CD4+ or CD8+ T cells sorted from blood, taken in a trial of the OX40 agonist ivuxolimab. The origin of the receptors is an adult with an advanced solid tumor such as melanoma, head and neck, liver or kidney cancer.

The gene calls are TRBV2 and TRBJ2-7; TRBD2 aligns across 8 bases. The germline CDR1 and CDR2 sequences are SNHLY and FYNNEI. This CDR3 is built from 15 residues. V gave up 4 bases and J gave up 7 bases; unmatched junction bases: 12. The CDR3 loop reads CASSVLAGLHGEQYF. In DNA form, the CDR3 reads TGTGCCAGCAGTGTTCTAGCGGGTCTTCATGGGGAGCAGTACTTC.

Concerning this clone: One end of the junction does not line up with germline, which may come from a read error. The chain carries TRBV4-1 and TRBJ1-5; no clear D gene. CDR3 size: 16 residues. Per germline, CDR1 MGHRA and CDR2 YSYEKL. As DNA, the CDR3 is TGCGCCAGCAGCCAGGGAAGGAATCGGGATAATCAACCCCAGCATTTT. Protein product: CASSQGRNRDNQPQHF.

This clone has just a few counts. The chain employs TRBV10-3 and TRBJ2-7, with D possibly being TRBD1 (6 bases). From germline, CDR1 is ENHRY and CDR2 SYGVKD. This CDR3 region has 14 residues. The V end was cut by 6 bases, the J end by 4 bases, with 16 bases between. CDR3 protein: CAISVTGIDYEQYF. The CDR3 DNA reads TGTGCCATCAGCGTTACAGGGATAGATTACGAGCAGTACTTC.

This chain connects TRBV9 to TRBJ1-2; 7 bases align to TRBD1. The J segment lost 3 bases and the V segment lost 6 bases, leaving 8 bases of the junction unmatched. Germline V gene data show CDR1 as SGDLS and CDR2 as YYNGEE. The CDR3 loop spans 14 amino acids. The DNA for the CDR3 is TGTGCCAGCACTAAGGAGGGGGCGGACTATGGCTACACCTTC. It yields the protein CASTKEGADYGYTF.

For the CDR3, the DNA is TGTGCCAGCTCAAGGGGCAGCTCCTACGAGCAGTACTTC. It translates to CASSRGSSYEQYF. The chain couples TRBV18 to TRBJ2-7, with a tentative D call TRBD1 (5 bases). This CDR3 has 13 amino acids. The germline V gene encodes CDR1 KGHSH and CDR2 LQKENI. V dropped 5 bases and J dropped 0 bases, with 8 bases sitting between them.

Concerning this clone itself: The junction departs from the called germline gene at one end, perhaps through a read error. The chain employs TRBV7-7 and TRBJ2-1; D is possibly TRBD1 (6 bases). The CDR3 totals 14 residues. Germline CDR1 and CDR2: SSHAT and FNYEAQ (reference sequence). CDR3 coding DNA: TGTGCTAGCAGTTTACTCACAGGGTCTAATGAGCAGTTCTTC. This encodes CASSLLTGSNEQFF.

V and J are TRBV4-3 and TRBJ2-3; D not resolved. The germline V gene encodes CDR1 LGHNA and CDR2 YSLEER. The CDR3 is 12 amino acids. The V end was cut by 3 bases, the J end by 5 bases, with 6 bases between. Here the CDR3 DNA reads TGCGCCAGCAGCCAGGGTTTAGATACGCAGTATTTT. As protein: CASSQGLDTQYF.

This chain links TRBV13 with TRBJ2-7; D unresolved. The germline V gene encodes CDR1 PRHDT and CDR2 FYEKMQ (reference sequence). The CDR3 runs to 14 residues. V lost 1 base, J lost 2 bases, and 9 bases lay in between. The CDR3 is CASSLVGPAYEQYF. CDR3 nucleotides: TGTGCCAGCAGCTTAGTCGGGCCAGCCTACGAGCAGTACTTC.

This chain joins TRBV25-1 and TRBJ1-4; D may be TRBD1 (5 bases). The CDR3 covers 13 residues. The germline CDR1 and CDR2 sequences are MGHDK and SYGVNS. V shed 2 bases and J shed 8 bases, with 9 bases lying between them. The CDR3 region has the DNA TGTGCCAGCAGTGAAACAGGATTCGAAAAACTGTTTTTT. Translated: CASSETGFEKLFF.

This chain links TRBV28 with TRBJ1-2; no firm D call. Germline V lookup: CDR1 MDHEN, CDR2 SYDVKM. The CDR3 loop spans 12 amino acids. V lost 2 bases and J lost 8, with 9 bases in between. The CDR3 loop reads CASSLPSGGYTF. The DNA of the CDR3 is TGTGCCAGCAGTTTACCGTCTGGCGGCTACACCTTC.

The CDR3 nucleotides are TGTGCCAGCAGCCCCGGATATAACAATGAGCAGTTCTTC. Translating it yields CASSPGYNNEQFF. The V call is TRBV14, the J call TRBJ2-1, with D unclear. Germline V CDR1 and CDR2: SGHDN, FVKESK. There are 13 residues in the CDR3. The V and J ends lost 4 bases and 5 bases respectively, with 9 bases between them.

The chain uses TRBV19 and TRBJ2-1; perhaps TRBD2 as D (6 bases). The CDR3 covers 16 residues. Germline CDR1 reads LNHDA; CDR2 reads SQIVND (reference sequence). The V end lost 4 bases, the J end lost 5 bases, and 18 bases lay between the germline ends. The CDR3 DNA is TGTGCCAGTAGTACCCAAGGAGGGGTTCTCGACAATGAGCAGTTCTTC. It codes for CASSTQGGVLDNEQFF.

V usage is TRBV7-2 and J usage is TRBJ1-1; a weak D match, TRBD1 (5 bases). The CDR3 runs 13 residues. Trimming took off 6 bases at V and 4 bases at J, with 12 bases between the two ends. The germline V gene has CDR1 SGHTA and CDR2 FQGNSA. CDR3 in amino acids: CASRSGDATEAFF. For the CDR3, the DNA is TGTGCCAGCAGATCCGGGGACGCCACTGAAGCTTTCTTT.

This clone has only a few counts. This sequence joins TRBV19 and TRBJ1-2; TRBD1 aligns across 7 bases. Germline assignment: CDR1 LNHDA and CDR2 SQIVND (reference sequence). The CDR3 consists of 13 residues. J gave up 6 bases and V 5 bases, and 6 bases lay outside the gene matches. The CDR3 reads CASSPGTAHGYTF. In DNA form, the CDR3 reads TGTGCCAGTAGTCCCGGGACAGCTCATGGCTACACCTTC.

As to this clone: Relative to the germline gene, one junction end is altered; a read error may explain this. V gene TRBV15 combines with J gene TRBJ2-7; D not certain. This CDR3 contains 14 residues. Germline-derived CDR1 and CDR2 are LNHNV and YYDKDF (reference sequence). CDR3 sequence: CATSRDSTDYEQYF. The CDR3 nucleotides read TGTGCCACCAGCCGAGACTCGACCGACTACGAGCAGTACTTC.

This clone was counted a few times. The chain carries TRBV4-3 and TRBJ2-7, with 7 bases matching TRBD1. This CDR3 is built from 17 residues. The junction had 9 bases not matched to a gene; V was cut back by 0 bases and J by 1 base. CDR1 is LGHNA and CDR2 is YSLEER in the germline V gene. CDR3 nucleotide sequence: TGCGCCAGCAGCCAAGATCTTCAAGGACAGGTATCCTACGAGCAGTACTTC. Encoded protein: CASSQDLQGQVSYEQYF.

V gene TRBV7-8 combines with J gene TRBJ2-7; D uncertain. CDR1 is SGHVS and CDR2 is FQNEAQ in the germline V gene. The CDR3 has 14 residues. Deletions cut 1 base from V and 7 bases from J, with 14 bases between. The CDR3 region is CASSLVTSLDEQYF. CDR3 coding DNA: TGTGCCAGCAGCTTAGTCACCTCCCTGGATGAGCAGTACTTC.

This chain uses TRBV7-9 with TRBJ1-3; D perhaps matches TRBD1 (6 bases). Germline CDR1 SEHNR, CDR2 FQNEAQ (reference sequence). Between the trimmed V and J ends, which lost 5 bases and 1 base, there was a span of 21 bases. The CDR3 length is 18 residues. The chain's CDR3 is CASSRLWGLGESGNTIYF. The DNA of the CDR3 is TGTGCCAGCAGCAGGTTGTGGGGGCTCGGCGAATCTGGAAACACCATATATTTT.

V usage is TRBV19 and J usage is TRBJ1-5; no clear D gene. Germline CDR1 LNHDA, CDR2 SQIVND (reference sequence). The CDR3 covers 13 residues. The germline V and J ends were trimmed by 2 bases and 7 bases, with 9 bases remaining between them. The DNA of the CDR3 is TGTGCCAGTAGTATATCCATTGCCCAGCCCCAGCATTTT. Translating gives CASSISIAQPQHF.

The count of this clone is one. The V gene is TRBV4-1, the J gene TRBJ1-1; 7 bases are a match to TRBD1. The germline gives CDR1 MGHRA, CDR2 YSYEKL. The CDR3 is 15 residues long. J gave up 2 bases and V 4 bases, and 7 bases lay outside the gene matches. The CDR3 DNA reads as TGCGCCAGCAGCCGGACAGGAACTTTTAACACTGAAGCTTTCTTT. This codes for CASSRTGTFNTEAFF.

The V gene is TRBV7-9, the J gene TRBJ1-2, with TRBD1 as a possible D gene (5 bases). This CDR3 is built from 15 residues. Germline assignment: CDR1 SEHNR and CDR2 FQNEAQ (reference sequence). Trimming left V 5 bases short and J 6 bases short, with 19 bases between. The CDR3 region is CASSASDRDVNGYTF. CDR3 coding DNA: TGTGCCAGCAGCGCATCCGACCGGGACGTTAATGGCTACACCTTC. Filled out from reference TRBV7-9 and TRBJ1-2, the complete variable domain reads DTGVSQNPRHKITKRGQNVTFRCDPISEHNRLYWYRQTLGQGPEFLTYFQNEAQLEKSRLLSDRFSAERPKGSFSTLEIQRTEQGDSAMYLCASSASDRDVNGYTFGSGTRLTVV.

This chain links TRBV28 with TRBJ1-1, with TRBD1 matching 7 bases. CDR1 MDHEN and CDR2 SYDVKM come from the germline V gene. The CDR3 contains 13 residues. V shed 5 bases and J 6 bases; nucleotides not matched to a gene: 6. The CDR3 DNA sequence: TGTGCCAGCAGTCGAGGGACAGCCCCTGAAGCTTTCTTT. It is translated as CASSRGTAPEAFF.

DNA of the CDR3: TGTGCCAGCAGGTCCTCGGGGCCCTACGAGCAGTACTTC. Encoded protein: CASRSSGPYEQYF. This chain connects TRBV6-5 to TRBJ2-5, with D perhaps being TRBD1 or TRBD2 (5 bases each). The end of the DNA fits TRBJ2-7 better, so the J call may be wrong. The CDR3 consists of 13 residues. Germline CDR1 is MNHEY and CDR2 is SVGAGI.